The 17 T cell receptor beta chains reported below all come from one sample, sequenced in a study of blood T cell repertoires in COVID-19. Repertoires were generated with immunoSEQ multiplex PCR, while TCRdb's copy carries only in-frame clones and drops some. Of 37,000 or so clones listed, 78% were seen once; the top ten hold about 33%. The material sequenced was peripheral blood. The receptors here all came from a man in his fifties or sixties with acute or convalescent COVID-19.

CDR3 in DNA: TGTGCCAGCAGTTTGGCCCTACTAGCGGCTTTATACGAGCAGTACTTC. The encoded protein is CASSLALLAALYEQYF. The chain links TRBV27 to TRBJ2-7, with 8 bases aligning to TRBD2. The junction had 11 bases not matched to a gene; V was cut back by 3 bases and J by 4 bases. Germline V lookup: CDR1 MNHEY, CDR2 SMNVEV (reference sequence). The CDR3 is made up of 16 amino acids.

The V gene is TRBV2, the J gene TRBJ1-2, with 10 positions matching TRBD1. The germline V gene encodes CDR1 SNHLY and CDR2 FYNNEI. CDR3 length equals 16 residues. Trimming at V came to 6 bases and at J to 3 bases, leaving 10 bases not matched to a gene. CDR3 coding DNA: TGTGCCAGCAGCCGGGTCCGGGACAGGGGATACTATGGCTACACCTTC. It encodes CASSRVRDRGYYGYTF. The full variable domain, in which reference TRBV2 and TRBJ1-2 provide the parts outside the CDR3, is EPEVTQTPSHQVTQMGQEVILRCVPISNHLYFYWYRQILGQKVEFLVSFYNNEISEKSEIFDDQFSVERPDGSNFTLKIRSTKLEDSAMYFCASSRVRDRGYYGYTFGSGTRLTVV.

Regarding this clone: Other DNA variants within this sample encode the same CDR3. CDR3 coding DNA: TGTGCCAGCAGCGTAGACCCAAGGGGCTCCTACAATGAGCAGTTCTTC. Encoded protein: CASSVDPRGSYNEQFF. The chain carries TRBV9 and TRBJ2-1, with D possibly being TRBD1 (5 bases). This CDR3 spans 16 amino acids. Trimming stripped 0 bases from V and 0 bases from J, with 10 bases between. The V gene's germline CDR1 is SGDLS and CDR2 YYNGEE.

This rearrangement joins TRBV11-2 to TRBJ2-7; 9 bases map to TRBD1. The CDR3 runs 17 residues. The V gene end was trimmed by 3 bases and the J gene end by 4 bases; junction bases not matched to a gene: 13. The V gene's germline CDR1 is SGHAT and CDR2 FQNNGV. CDR3 nucleotides: TGTGCCAGCAGCTTCCCCCCCGGGACAGGGTCCCTGTACGAGCAGTACTTC. It is translated as CASSFPPGTGSLYEQYF. Looking up the rest from reference TRBV11-2 and TRBJ2-7 gives the full variable domain: EAGVAQSPRYKIIEKRQSVAFWCNPISGHATLYWYQQILGQGPKLLIQFQNNGVVDDSQLPKDRFSAERLKGVDSTLKIQPAKLEDSAVYLCASSFPPGTGSLYEQYFGPGTRLTVT.

V and J are TRBV5-1 and TRBJ1-2; 8 bases agree with TRBD1. Trimming removed 0 bases from V and 7 bases from J; junction bases left unmatched: 2. CDR3 length: 13 amino acids. The germline CDR1 and CDR2 sequences are SGHRS and YFSETQ. The CDR3 DNA sequence: TGCGCCAGCAGCTTGGAGACAGGGGCTGGCTACACCTTC. Its translation: CASSLETGAGYTF. Combining the CDR3 with reference TRBV5-1 and TRBJ1-2 gives the whole variable domain KAGVTQTPRYLIKTRGQQVTLSCSPISGHRSVSWYQQTPGQGLQFLFEYFSETQRNKGNFPGRFSGRQFSNSRSEMNVSTLELGDSALYLCASSLETGAGYTFGSGTRLTVV.

The V gene is TRBV28, the J gene TRBJ2-7; 9 bases agree with TRBD1. This CDR3 spans 15 amino acids. Trimming removed 3 bases from V and 2 bases from J; junction bases left unmatched: 5. The germline CDR1 and CDR2 sequences are MDHEN and SYDVKM. This chain's CDR3 is CASSFWDRAPYEQYF. The CDR3 DNA sequence: TGTGCCAGCAGTTTCTGGGACAGGGCACCCTACGAGCAGTACTTC.

J is TRBJ2-7 and V is TRBV7-8; TRBD2 matches at 9 bases. The CDR3 contains 16 residues. V lost 1 base to trimming and J lost 2 bases; unmatched junction nucleotides: 6. Germline CDR1 is SGHVS and CDR2 is FQNEAQ. The CDR3 loop reads CASSLGSSGIPYEQYF. CDR3 coding DNA: TGTGCCAGCAGCTTAGGGTCTAGCGGGATCCCCTACGAGCAGTACTTC.

The CDR3 nucleotides read TGTGCCAGCAGCGATACCGGGACAGGGGGCTTCGAGCAGTACTTC. It codes for CASSDTGTGGFEQYF. The chain links TRBV9 to TRBJ2-7, with 12 bases that match TRBD1. The CDR3 extends over 15 amino acids. The germline V gene has CDR1 SGDLS and CDR2 YYNGEE. J was trimmed by 6 bases and V by 3 bases; bases with no gene match: 7.

This clone was picked up a small number of times. The rearrangement joins TRBV2 to TRBJ2-1, with 13 bases aligning to TRBD2. The CDR3 length is 15 residues. Losses at the gene ends were 6 bases for V and 9 bases for J; bases not matched to a gene: 8. Germline loops: CDR1 SNHLY, CDR2 FYNNEI. CDR3 nucleotide sequence: TGTGCCAGCAGGGGGGGACTAGCGGGGAGGACTGAGCAGTTCTTC. This encodes CASRGGLAGRTEQFF. The full variable domain, with the rest looked up from reference TRBV2 and TRBJ2-1, is EPEVTQTPSHQVTQMGQEVILRCVPISNHLYFYWYRQILGQKVEFLVSFYNNEISEKSEIFDDQFSVERPDGSNFTLKIRSTKLEDSAMYFCASRGGLAGRTEQFFGPGTRLTVL.

This clone appeared once. The rearrangement links TRBV5-5 to TRBJ1-6; tentatively, D is TRBD1 (6 bases). V was shortened by 4 bases and J by 4 bases, with 12 bases between the two germline ends. Germline V gene data show CDR1 as SGHKS and CDR2 as YYEKEE (reference sequence). The CDR3 is 15 residues long. The CDR3 DNA reads TGTGCCAGCAGCCCGGAAACAGGGTATAATTCACCCCTCCACTTT. The encoded protein is CASSPETGYNSPLHF.

In this sample, this clone turned up once. This chain links TRBV24-1 with TRBJ2-7, with 8 bases identical to TRBD1. V trimming: 0 bases; J trimming: 6 bases; junction bases outside the gene matches: 9. Germline CDR1 KGHDR, CDR2 SFDVKD. The CDR3 is 16 amino acids. The CDR3 spells CATSDLQLGQGGEQYF. The CDR3 bases are TGTGCCACCAGTGATTTGCAACTTGGACAGGGCGGCGAGCAGTACTTC.

V and J are TRBV5-4 and TRBJ1-2; D may be TRBD1 (5 bases). This CDR3 comprises 15 residues. V shed 0 bases and J shed 1 base, with 10 bases lying between them. CDR1 is SGHNT, CDR2 YYREEE, per germline (reference sequence). CDR3 nucleotide sequence: TGTGCCAGCAGCTTGGGTCCGGGGGGTAACTATGGCTACACCTTC. Amino acid sequence: CASSLGPGGNYGYTF.

This clone has just a few counts. V and J are TRBV3-1 (or the pseudogene TRBV3-2) and TRBJ1-4; 7 bases fit TRBD1. Germline V gives CDR1 LGHDT, CDR2 YNNKEL (reference sequence). Trimming at V came to 1 base and at J to 8 bases, leaving 4 bases not matched to a gene. CDR3 length: 14 residues. DNA for the CDR3: TGTGCCAGCAGCCAAGGGGACAGTCGAGAAAAACTGTTTTTT. Its translation is CASSQGDSREKLFF.

This rearrangement joins TRBV7-8 to TRBJ2-1; no clear D. This CDR3 spans 16 amino acids. Germline CDR1 SGHVS, CDR2 FQNEAQ. The germline V and J ends were trimmed by 4 bases and 0 bases, with 13 bases remaining between them. CDR3 protein: CASSYLGVSSYNEQFF. In DNA, the CDR3 is TGTGCCAGCAGCTACCTCGGAGTTAGCTCCTACAATGAGCAGTTCTTC. Variable domain in full (rest from reference TRBV7-8 and TRBJ2-1): GAGVSQSPRYKVAKRGQDVALRCDPISGHVSLFWYQQALGQGPEFLTYFQNEAQLDKSGLPSDRFFAERPEGSVSTLKIQRTQQEDSAVYLCASSYLGVSSYNEQFFGPGTRLTVL.

This sequence joins TRBV11-2 and TRBJ2-5; D might be TRBD2 (6 bases). The CDR3 sequence is 15 residues long. In germline, CDR1 is SGHAT, CDR2 FQNNGV. V was trimmed by 1 base and J by 0 bases, leaving 9 bases between them. CDR3 nucleotides: TGTGCCAGCAGCTTAGGGGACTTGTACCAAGAGACCCAGTACTTC. This gives the protein CASSLGDLYQETQYF.

The DNA for the CDR3 is TGTGCCAGCAGTTTAGACAGGTTAGCCTACGAGCAGTACTTC. Translation: CASSLDRLAYEQYF. The rearrangement links TRBV6-5 to TRBJ2-7; the D gene is possibly TRBD1 (6 bases). The V and J ends lost 4 bases and 2 bases respectively, with 12 bases between them. The CDR3 is 14 residues long. From germline, CDR1 is MNHEY and CDR2 SVGAGI.

This clone has just one count. The chain links TRBV10-3 to TRBJ1-5; 8 positions match TRBD1. The CDR3 covers 14 residues. Trimming cost V 8 bases and J 4 bases; bases outside gene matches: 7. Germline loops: CDR1 ENHRY, CDR2 SYGVKD. The CDR3 spells CAIPDRENNQPQHF. CDR3 nucleotide sequence: TGTGCCATCCCGGACAGGGAGAATAATCAGCCCCAGCATTTT.